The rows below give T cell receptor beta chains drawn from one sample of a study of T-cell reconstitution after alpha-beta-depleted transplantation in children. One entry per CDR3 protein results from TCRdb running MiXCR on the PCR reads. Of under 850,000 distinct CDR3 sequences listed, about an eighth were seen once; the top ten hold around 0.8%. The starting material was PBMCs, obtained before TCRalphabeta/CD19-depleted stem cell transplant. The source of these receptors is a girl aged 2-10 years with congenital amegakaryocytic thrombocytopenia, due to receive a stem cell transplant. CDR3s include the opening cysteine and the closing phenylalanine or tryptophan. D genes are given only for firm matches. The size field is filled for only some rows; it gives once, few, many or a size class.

CDR3 protein: CASSLKAYEQYF
CDR3 DNA: TGTGCCAGCAGCTTAAAGGCATACGAGCAGTACTTC
clone size: few
J gene: TRBJ2-7
D gene: NA
V gene: TRBV7-9

CDR3 protein: CATNTRGGGPGENTGELFF
CDR3 DNA: TGTGCCACCAATACCAGGGGTGGGGGACCAGGGGAAAACACCGGGGAGCTGTTTTTT
clone size: NA
J gene: TRBJ2-2
D gene: NA
V gene: TRBV24-1

CDR3 protein: CATSRGGAGSIDNEQFF
CDR3 DNA: TGTGCCACCAGCAGAGGAGGGGCCGGGAGCATCGACAATGAGCAGTTCTTC
clone size: few
J gene: TRBJ2-1
D gene: NA
V gene: TRBV15

CDR3 protein: CASSLQNEQFF
CDR3 DNA: TGCGCCAGCAGCTTACAGAATGAGCAGTTCTTC
clone size: many
J gene: TRBJ2-1
D gene: NA
V gene: TRBV5-1

CDR3 protein: CSAPRLADTYEQYF
CDR3 DNA: TGCAGTGCTCCCCGGCTAGCGGATACCTACGAGCAGTACTTC
clone size: few
J gene: TRBJ2-7
D gene: TRBD2
V gene: TRBV20-1

CDR3 protein: CASSLEDPGNLRTEAFF
CDR3 DNA: TGCGCCAGCAGCTTGGAAGATCCAGGGAATCTGAGAACTGAAGCTTTCTTT
clone size: many
J gene: TRBJ1-1
D gene: NA
V gene: TRBV5-1

CDR3 protein: CASSQLIVGTPTAYEQYF
CDR3 DNA: TGCGCCAGCAGCCAACTTATCGTCGGGACTCCCACAGCCTACGAGCAGTACTTC
clone size: few
J gene: TRBJ2-7
D gene: NA
V gene: TRBV4-1

CDR3 protein: CASSYDRTYEQYF
CDR3 DNA: TGTGCCAGCAGCTACGACAGGACCTACGAGCAGTACTTC
clone size: NA
J gene: TRBJ2-7
D gene: NA
V gene: TRBV5-5

CDR3 protein: CAIREADRDYEQYF
CDR3 DNA: TGTGCCATCAGGGAAGCGGACAGGGACTACGAGCAGTACTTC
clone size: many
J gene: TRBJ2-7
D gene: TRBD1
V gene: TRBV10-3

CDR3 protein: CSAIRAASYEQYF
CDR3 DNA: TGCAGTGCTATTAGAGCGGCCTCATACGAGCAGTACTTC
clone size: many
J gene: TRBJ2-7
D gene: NA
V gene: TRBV20-1

CDR3 protein: CASSLAENYEQYF
CDR3 DNA: TGCGCCAGCAGCTTGGCGGAAAACTACGAGCAGTACTTC
clone size: many
J gene: TRBJ2-7
D gene: NA
V gene: TRBV5-1

CDR3 protein: CASSLELQGAQYF
CDR3 DNA: TGCGCCAGCAGCTTGGAGTTACAGGGGGCCCAGTACTTC
clone size: many
J gene: TRBJ2-5
D gene: TRBD1
V gene: TRBV5-1

CDR3 protein: CASTPSGGLKQYF
CDR3 DNA: TGTGCCAGCACCCCTAGTGGGGGCCTAAAGCAGTACTTC
clone size: NA
J gene: TRBJ2-7
D gene: NA
V gene: TRBV12-3/TRBV12-4

CDR3 protein: CASSFRGRETQYF
CDR3 DNA: TGTGCCAGCAGCTTCAGGGGGCGAGAGACCCAGTACTTC
clone size: many
J gene: TRBJ2-5
D gene: TRBD1
V gene: TRBV7-8

CDR3 protein: CASSSSGRSDTQYF
CDR3 DNA: TGCGCCAGCAGCTCTAGCGGGAGGTCAGATACGCAGTATTTT
clone size: few
J gene: TRBJ2-3
D gene: TRBD2
V gene: TRBV5-1

CDR3 protein: CASSQRTAYSILVHEQFF
CDR3 DNA: TGTGCCAGCAGCCAACGGACAGCCTACAGTATTTTGGTGCATGAGCAGTTCTTC
clone size: many
J gene: TRBJ2-1
D gene: NA
V gene: TRBV4-2

CDR3 protein: CASSSNRGVGEKLFF
CDR3 DNA: TGCGCCAGCAGCTCCAACAGGGGCGTGGGGGAAAAACTGTTTTTT
clone size: many
J gene: TRBJ1-4
D gene: TRBD1
V gene: TRBV5-1

CDR3 protein: CSARDFGTQRYNEQFF
CDR3 DNA: TGCAGTGCTAGAGATTTCGGGACCCAAAGATACAATGAGCAGTTCTTC
clone size: few
J gene: TRBJ2-1
D gene: NA
V gene: TRBV20-1

CDR3 protein: CASSLSGAEAFF
CDR3 DNA: TGTGCCAGCAGTTTATCGGGGGCTGAAGCTTTCTTT
clone size: NA
J gene: TRBJ1-1
D gene: NA
V gene: TRBV12-3/TRBV12-4

CDR3 protein: CASSLEWTSNYEQYF
CDR3 DNA: TGCGCCAGCAGCTTGGAGTGGACATCCAACTACGAGCAGTACTTC
clone size: many
J gene: TRBJ2-7
D gene: NA
V gene: TRBV5-1

CDR3 protein: CAISNSGADTQYF
CDR3 DNA: TGTGCCATCAGTAATTCAGGGGCGGATACGCAGTATTTT
clone size: few
J gene: TRBJ2-3
D gene: NA
V gene: TRBV10-3

CDR3 protein: CASSLADSSSSGNTIYF
CDR3 DNA: TGCGCCAGCAGCTTGGCCGACAGCTCCAGCTCTGGAAACACCATATATTTT
clone size: NA
J gene: TRBJ1-3
D gene: NA
V gene: TRBV5-1

CDR3 protein: CSVAGTGEVEQFF
CDR3 DNA: TGCAGCGTTGCCGGGACAGGAGAAGTTGAGCAGTTCTTC
clone size: few
J gene: TRBJ2-1
D gene: TRBD1
V gene: TRBV29-1

CDR3 protein: CASGSGSGRYEQYF
CDR3 DNA: TGTGCCAGCGGCTCAGGGTCAGGTCGCTACGAGCAGTACTTC
clone size: NA
J gene: TRBJ2-7
D gene: NA
V gene: TRBV6-1

CDR3 protein: CSAWGDGYTF
CDR3 DNA: TGCAGTGCTTGGGGAGATGGCTACACCTTC
clone size: few
J gene: TRBJ1-2
D gene: NA
V gene: TRBV20-1

CDR3 protein: CASSHPSSEGHYEQYF
CDR3 DNA: TGTGCCAGCAGCCATCCCTCCAGCGAGGGGCACTACGAGCAGTACTTC
clone size: many
J gene: TRBJ2-7
D gene: NA
V gene: TRBV5-6

CDR3 protein: CSVVAGGPEMVTYEQYF
CDR3 DNA: TGCAGCGTGGTAGCGGGAGGGCCTGAGATGGTAACCTACGAGCAGTACTTC
clone size: many
J gene: TRBJ2-7
D gene: TRBD2
V gene: TRBV29-1

CDR3 protein: CSARVAGGNEQYF
CDR3 DNA: TGCAGTGCTAGAGTGGCAGGGGGGAACGAGCAGTACTTC
clone size: many
J gene: TRBJ2-7
D gene: NA
V gene: TRBV20-1

CDR3 protein: CASSAGTGRDTQYF
CDR3 DNA: TGTGCCAGCAGCGCCGGGACAGGGAGAGATACGCAGTATTTT
clone size: few
J gene: TRBJ2-3
D gene: TRBD1
V gene: TRBV7-8

CDR3 protein: CASSPKQGAGETQYF
CDR3 DNA: TGTGCCAGCTCACCAAAACAGGGGGCAGGAGAGACCCAGTACTTC
clone size: few
J gene: TRBJ2-5
D gene: TRBD1
V gene: TRBV18